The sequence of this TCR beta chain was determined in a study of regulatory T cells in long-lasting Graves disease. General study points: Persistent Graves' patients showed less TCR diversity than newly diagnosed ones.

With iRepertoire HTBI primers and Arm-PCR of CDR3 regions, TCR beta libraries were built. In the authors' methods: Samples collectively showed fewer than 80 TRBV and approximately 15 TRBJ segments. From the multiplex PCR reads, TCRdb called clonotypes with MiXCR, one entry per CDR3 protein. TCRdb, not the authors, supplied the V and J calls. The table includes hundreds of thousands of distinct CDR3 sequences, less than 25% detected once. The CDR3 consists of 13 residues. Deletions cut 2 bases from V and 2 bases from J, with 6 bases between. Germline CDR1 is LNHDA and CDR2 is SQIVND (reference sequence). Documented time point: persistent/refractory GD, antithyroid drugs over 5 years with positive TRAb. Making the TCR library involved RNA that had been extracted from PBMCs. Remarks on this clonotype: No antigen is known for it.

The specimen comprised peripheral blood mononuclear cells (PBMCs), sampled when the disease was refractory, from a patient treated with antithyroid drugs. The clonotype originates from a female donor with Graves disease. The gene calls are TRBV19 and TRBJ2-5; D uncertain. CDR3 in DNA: TGTGCCAGTAGTATACGTGAGCAAGAGACCCAGTACTTC. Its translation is CASSIREQETQYF.